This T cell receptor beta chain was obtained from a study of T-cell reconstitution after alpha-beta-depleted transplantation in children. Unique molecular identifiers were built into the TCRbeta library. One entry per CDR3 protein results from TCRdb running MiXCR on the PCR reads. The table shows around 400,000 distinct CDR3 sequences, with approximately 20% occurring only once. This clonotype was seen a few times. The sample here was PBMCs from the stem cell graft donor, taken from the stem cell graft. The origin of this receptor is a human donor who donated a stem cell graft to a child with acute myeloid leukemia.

Written as DNA, the CDR3 is TGCAGTGCGGGGGCCAGACAAGAGACCCAGTACTTC. This gives the protein CSAGARQETQYF. The V and J genes are TRBV20-1 and TRBJ2-5; D perhaps matches TRBD1 (6 bases). Germline V CDR1 and CDR2: DFQATT, SNEGSKA (reference sequence). The CDR3 runs to 12 residues. Trimming stripped 6 bases from V and 2 bases from J, with 10 bases between.